These T cell receptor beta chains were read from a single sample in a study of read filtering for tumor transcriptome and immune sequencing. TCRdb independently ran MiXCR on the reads; one entry per CDR3 protein. The sample consists of about 63,000 distinct CDR3 sequences, 11% to 15% of them appearing once. Material for sequencing was a population of CD138-negative cells sorted from bone marrow. The receptors derive from a donor aged 40 or older with multiple myeloma. CDR3s include the opening cysteine and the closing phenylalanine or tryptophan. D genes are given only for firm matches. Expanded clones are given a class, and other clones once, few, many or no size at all.

TRBD2 many TRBJ2-1 TRBV20-1 CSARATTSGRSGEQFF TGCAGTGCTAGAGCCACGACTAGCGGGAGGTCGGGTGAGCAGTTCTTC
TRBD2 - TRBJ2-3 TRBV7-2 CASSFRKAGGHLADTQYF TGTGCCAGCAGCTTCCGAAAGGCGGGAGGTCATCTGGCAGATACGCAGTATTTT
TRBD2 - TRBJ2-7 TRBV28 CASSYREGANEQYF TGTGCCAGCAGTTACCGGGAGGGCGCCAACGAGCAGTACTTC
TRBD1 - TRBJ1-1 TRBV7-3 CASSPLLGGPSTEAFF TGTGCCAGCAGCCCCCTGCTAGGGGGCCCGAGCACTGAAGCTTTCTTT
TRBD2 many TRBJ2-3 TRBV12-3/TRBV12-4 CASIWGLAGADTQYF TGTGCCAGCATCTGGGGACTAGCGGGAGCAGATACGCAGTATTTT
TRBD1 many TRBJ1-5 TRBV19 CASRTGLYQPQHF TGTGCCAGTCGGACAGGGCTTTATCAGCCCCAGCATTTT
TRBD2 - TRBJ2-1 TRBV6-4 CASSGEGWDEQFF TGTGCCAGCAGCGGGGAGGGATGGGATGAGCAGTTCTTC
TRBD2 many TRBJ2-1 TRBV7-2 CASSRMTSGANEQFF TGTGCCAGCAGCCGGATGACTAGCGGAGCCAATGAGCAGTTCTTC
- many TRBJ2-1 TRBV12-3/TRBV12-4 CASSTGRGRVDNEQFF TGTGCCAGCAGTACTGGCCGGGGCAGGGTGGACAATGAGCAGTTCTTC
- many TRBJ1-2 TRBV12-3/TRBV12-4 CASRGAGNGYTF TGTGCCAGTCGGGGGGCCGGTAATGGCTACACCTTC
TRBD2 - TRBJ2-5 TRBV19 CASSISGGVETQYF TGTGCCAGTAGTATATCGGGGGGGGTTGAGACCCAGTACTTC
- many TRBJ1-4 TRBV20-1 CSARDLGGFQEKLFF TGCAGTGCTAGAGATCTGGGGGGTTTTCAAGAAAAACTGTTTTTT
- - TRBJ2-2 TRBV19 CASSRSGATGELFF TGTGCCAGTAGTAGATCAGGGGCCACCGGGGAGCTGTTTTTT
- many TRBJ2-3 TRBV28 CASSLGTDTQYF TGTGCCAGCAGTTTAGGGACAGATACGCAGTATTTT
- - TRBJ2-5 TRBV29-1 CSVEAPLVEAQYF TGCAGCGTTGAAGCGCCGTTGGTAGAGGCCCAGTACTTC
- many TRBJ1-2 TRBV29-1 CSVEGQRYGYTF TGCAGCGTTGAAGGACAGCGCTATGGCTACACCTTC
TRBD1 few TRBJ1-3 TRBV12-3/TRBV12-4 CASSTRDSSGNTIYF TGTGCCAGCAGTACCAGGGACAGCTCTGGAAACACCATATATTTT
- once TRBJ2-1 TRBV20-1 CSASPAGTYNERFF TGCAGTGCCTCCCCAGCGGGCACCTACAATGAGCGGTTCTTC
TRBD1 many TRBJ1-1 TRBV12-3/TRBV12-4 CASSPGGTEAFF TGTGCCAGCAGCCCAGGGGGGACTGAAGCTTTCTTT
- - TRBJ2-1 TRBV12-3/TRBV12-4 CASSPGTSYNEQFF TGTGCCAGCAGTCCTGGGACTTCCTACAATGAGCAGTTCTTC
TRBD1 many TRBJ1-5 TRBV5-1 CASSLGTGGGQPQHF TGCGCCAGCAGCTTGGGGACAGGGGGAGGACAGCCCCAGCATTTT